A single sample gave rise to the 17 T cell receptor beta chains below, sequenced in a study of T cell responses to AZD1222 COVID-19 vaccine. Sequencing was performed with immunoSEQ multiplex PCR; in TCRdb, only in-frame clones are kept and a portion is missing. The table shows 180,000 or so clones, with approximately 91% occurring only once. This specimen was peripheral blood, taken 28 days after the second AZD1222 dose. These receptors were taken from an adult who received the AZD1222 COVID-19 vaccine.

V usage is TRBV3-1 (or the pseudogene TRBV3-2) and J usage is TRBJ1-5, with TRBD1 matching over 7 bases. The CDR3 totals 14 residues. J lost 4 bases, V lost 3 bases, and 3 bases had no gene match. CDR1 is LGHDT, CDR2 YNNKEL, per germline (reference sequence). The CDR3 nucleotides read TGTGCCAGCAGCCACGGGACAGATAATCAGCCCCAGCATTTT. Residues: CASSHGTDNQPQHF.

This chain uses TRBV3-1 (or the pseudogene TRBV3-2) with TRBJ1-4, with TRBD1 matching 7 bases. The CDR3 has 15 amino acids. The V gene's germline CDR1 is LGHDT and CDR2 YNNKEL (reference sequence). The junction had 10 bases not matched to a gene; V was cut back by 5 bases and J by 7 bases. CDR3 protein: CASSEGQARGEKLFF. The CDR3 nucleotides are TGTGCCAGCAGCGAAGGACAGGCGAGAGGTGAAAAACTGTTTTTT.

This chain links TRBV5-5 with TRBJ1-5; D is unresolved. The germline CDR1 and CDR2 sequences are SGHKS and YYEKEE (reference sequence). V lost 2 bases, J lost 9 bases, and 12 bases lay in between. The CDR3 has 13 amino acids. CDR3 DNA: TGTGCCAGCAGCTTTCCGGGAGGGTTGCCCCAGCATTTT. It translates to CASSFPGGLPQHF.

V gene TRBV28 combines with J gene TRBJ2-3, with a tentative D call TRBD2 (6 bases). CDR3 size: 15 residues. Germline V gene data show CDR1 as MDHEN and CDR2 as SYDVKM. V dropped 6 bases and J dropped 4 bases, with 17 bases sitting between them. Here the CDR3 reads CASSLRRDLSDTQYF. Written as DNA, the CDR3 is TGTGCCAGCAGCCTCCGGCGGGATCTTTCAGATACGCAGTATTTT.

This clone has only a few counts. The chain employs TRBV2 and TRBJ1-1, with a weak D call TRBD1 (6 bases). The CDR3 is made up of 17 amino acids. V was trimmed by 6 bases and J by 2 bases, leaving 22 bases between them. Germline CDR1 and CDR2: SNHLY and FYNNEI. For the CDR3, the DNA is TGTGCCAGCAGGGGGCCAGACAGGACCGTGAGAAACACTGAAGCTTTCTTT. It translates to CASRGPDRTVRNTEAFF.

The J gene is TRBJ2-5, the V gene TRBV19; D is undetermined. Germline CDR1 is LNHDA and CDR2 is SQIVND (reference sequence). This CDR3 region has 13 residues. Trimming stripped 5 bases from V and 1 base from J, with 8 bases between. CDR3 sequence reads: CASSGPVQETQYF. CDR3 bases: TGTGCCAGTAGTGGTCCAGTCCAAGAGACCCAGTACTTC.

The gene calls are TRBV7-3 and TRBJ2-3; D gene unclear. The germline V and J ends were trimmed by 1 base and 4 bases, with 15 bases remaining between them. Germline CDR1 reads SGHTA; CDR2 reads FQGTGA. This CDR3 is 16 amino acids long. The CDR3 sequence: CASSLSPPGGADTQYF. The CDR3 bases are TGTGCCAGCAGCTTAAGCCCCCCGGGCGGAGCAGATACGCAGTATTTT.

The rearrangement uses TRBV11-2 and TRBJ1-4; 8 bases line up with TRBD1. J gave up 4 bases and V 5 bases, and 6 bases lay outside the gene matches. Germline values: CDR1 SGHAT, CDR2 FQNNGV. This CDR3 has 15 amino acids. The CDR3 loop is CASSRWTGLNEKLFF. As DNA, the CDR3 is TGTGCCAGCAGCCGATGGACAGGGCTTAATGAAAAACTGTTTTTT. Full variable domain (rest looked up from reference TRBV11-2 and TRBJ1-4): EAGVAQSPRYKIIEKRQSVAFWCNPISGHATLYWYQQILGQGPKLLIQFQNNGVVDDSQLPKDRFSAERLKGVDSTLKIQPAKLEDSAVYLCASSRWTGLNEKLFFGSGTQLSVL.

The V call is TRBV5-1, the J call TRBJ2-7, with D possibly TRBD1 on 5 matching bases. Between the trimmed V and J ends, which lost 0 bases and 3 bases, there was a span of 13 bases. The germline V gene encodes CDR1 SGHRS and CDR2 YFSETQ. The CDR3 loop spans 15 amino acids. This chain's CDR3 is CASSLVAGAGYEQYF. For the CDR3, the DNA is TGCGCCAGCAGCTTGGTAGCTGGGGCTGGCTACGAGCAGTACTTC.

This clone showed up just once. The rearrangement joins TRBV27 to TRBJ2-7; D uncertain. Germline CDR1 and CDR2: MNHEY and SMNVEV (reference sequence). The CDR3 covers 13 residues. Trimming removed 6 bases from V and 1 base from J, with 10 bases in between. The CDR3 sequence is CASRRGDSYEQYF. CDR3 coding DNA: TGTGCCAGCAGAAGAGGCGATTCCTACGAGCAGTACTTC.

This clone was detected only once. The chain combines TRBV7-2 with TRBJ1-6; no clear D. Per the germline V gene, CDR1 is SGHTA and CDR2 is FQGNSA. Deletions cut 4 bases from V and 6 bases from J, with 13 bases between. The CDR3 loop spans 15 amino acids. The CDR3 DNA reads as TGTGCCAGCAGCTCCCTCCAAGTCCTTAATTCACCCCTCCACTTT. It yields the protein CASSSLQVLNSPLHF.

V is TRBV10-1 and J is TRBJ1-1; 9 nucleotides match TRBD1. The CDR3 has 16 residues. The junction had 10 bases not matched to a gene; V was cut back by 5 bases and J by 3 bases. Germline loops: CDR1 WNHNN, CDR2 SYGVQD (reference sequence). In DNA, the CDR3 is TGCGCCAGCAGTCCGAGGTGGGACAGGGTGCACACTGAAGCTTTCTTT. Translated: CASSPRWDRVHTEAFF.

A single count supports this clone. The chain uses TRBV3-1 (or the pseudogene TRBV3-2) and TRBJ2-3, with unresolved D. This CDR3 contains 15 residues. CDR1 is LGHDT, CDR2 YNNKEL, per germline (reference sequence). Trimming took off 0 bases at V and 0 bases at J, with 7 bases between the two ends. The CDR3 region is CASSQDPLSTDTQYF. CDR3 nucleotides: TGTGCCAGCAGCCAAGATCCCCTTAGCACAGATACGCAGTATTTT.

The chain joins TRBV11-3 to TRBJ2-2, with TRBD2 matching over 7 bases. The trim removed 5 bases at V and 6 bases at J, leaving 9 bases unmatched. This CDR3 has 15 residues. CDR1 and CDR2 (germline): SGHNT, YENEEA. CDR3 DNA: TGTGCCAGCAGCCGAACAATCGGGGGGTCCGGGGAGCTGTTTTTT. Translated: CASSRTIGGSGELFF.

The V call is TRBV7-9, the J call TRBJ2-7; 8 nucleotides match TRBD1. The CDR3 sequence is 13 residues long. Per the germline V gene, CDR1 is SEHNR and CDR2 is FQNEAQ (reference sequence). V dropped 5 bases and J dropped 6; count of bases not matched to a gene: 6. Written as DNA, the CDR3 is TGTGCCAGCAGCGGTCTGACAGGGGTCGAGCAGTACTTC. Translating it yields CASSGLTGVEQYF.

This rearrangement joins TRBV24-1 to TRBJ1-4, with 9 nucleotides matching TRBD1. Per the germline V gene, CDR1 is KGHDR and CDR2 is SFDVKD. This CDR3 comprises 18 residues. V lost 2 bases, J lost 0 bases, and 6 bases stayed unmatched. CDR3 bases: TGTGCCACCAGTGATTACGGGACAGGGCCCCCAACTAATGAAAAACTGTTTTTT. This codes for CATSDYGTGPPTNEKLFF.

V and J are TRBV5-1 and TRBJ1-3; no clear D. Germline lookup yields CDR1 SGHRS and CDR2 YFSETQ. This CDR3 region has 15 residues. The V and J ends lost 0 bases and 0 bases respectively, with 7 bases between them. DNA for the CDR3: TGCGCCAGCAGCTTGGAACGGACCTCTGGAAACACCATATATTTT. It codes for CASSLERTSGNTIYF.